These 32 T cell receptor beta chains originate from one sample sequenced in a study of blood T cell repertoires in COVID-19. The repertoire was sequenced with immunoSEQ multiplex PCR; TCRdb's copy has only in-frame clones and lacks some. The sample contains roughly 30,000 clones, 93% of which appear only once. The sequencing input was peripheral blood. These receptor sequences come from a human donor in a cohort sampled during active COVID-19.

This chain links TRBV7-5 with TRBJ2-6; TRBD1 is the table's D call and was not checked against the DNA. TRBV7-5 is an annotated pseudogene. This CDR3 contains 17 residues. CDR3 residues: CARSVGERQSRANVLTF. The CDR3 DNA follows: TGTGCCAGAAGCGTGGGTGAAAGACAAAGTCGGGCCAACGTCCTGACTTTC.

The chain uses TRBV19 and TRBJ2-1, with 9 bases identical to TRBD2. The CDR3 runs to 16 residues. The ends lost 5 bases at V and 1 base at J; junction bases unmatched: 6. The germline gives CDR1 LNHDA, CDR2 SQIVND (reference sequence). CDR3 DNA sequence: TGTGCCAGTAGTTGGAGCGGGAGGCTTTCCTACAATGAGCAGTTCTTC. Translation gives CASSWSGRLSYNEQFF.

The chain is built from TRBV21-1 and TRBJ2-1; TRBD1, the table's D call, was not compared with the DNA. TRBV21-1 is a recognized pseudogene. The length of the CDR3 is 14 residues. The DNA for the CDR3 is TGTGCCAGCAGCAAGGGGCAGGCTTACAATGAGCAGTTCTTC. This translates into CASSKGQAYNEQFF.

The chain links TRBV18 to TRBJ2-7; D perhaps matches TRBD1 (5 bases). Germline V gene lookup returns CDR1 KGHSH and CDR2 LQKENI. V was cut by 0 bases and J by 3 bases, with 12 bases left in between. The length of the CDR3 is 15 residues. CDR3 region: CASSPPDNGIYEQYF. Written as DNA, the CDR3 is TGTGCCAGCTCACCACCGGACAACGGTATCTACGAGCAGTACTTC.

The rearrangement joins TRBV7-2 to TRBJ1-5, with D tentatively TRBD1 (5 bases). The V end was cut by 5 bases, the J end by 6 bases, with 14 bases between. The CDR3 runs 14 residues. The germline CDR1 and CDR2 sequences are SGHTA and FQGNSA. The CDR3 DNA reads TGTGCCAGCAGCCCGACGGGGGGAGGTCAGCCCCAGCATTTT. It yields the protein CASSPTGGGQPQHF.

The chain carries TRBV24-1 and TRBJ1-2, with 8 bases fitting TRBD1. There are 15 residues in the CDR3. V lost 3 bases and J lost 7; bases outside the gene matches: 9. CDR1 and CDR2 from the germline V gene are KGHDR and SFDVKD. The CDR3, as DNA: TGTGCCACCAGTGATACTCGGACAGGGAATTTTGGCTACACCTTC. This translates into CATSDTRTGNFGYTF.

This chain joins TRBV21-1 and TRBJ2-7; the DNA was not compared with TRBD1, the D call given in the table. TRBV21-1 is labeled a pseudogene. The CDR3 is 14 residues long. The CDR3 reads CASRGLGQSYEQYF. CDR3 in DNA: TGTGCCAGCAGGGGCCTCGGACAGTCATACGAGCAGTACTTC.

The V call is TRBV5-1, the J call TRBJ2-2; no clear D. V was trimmed by 0 bases and J by 4 bases, leaving 7 bases between them. Germline CDR1 SGHRS, CDR2 YFSETQ. The CDR3 sequence is 14 residues long. CDR3 region: CASSLEISTGELFF. The CDR3 nucleotides read TGCGCCAGCAGCTTGGAGATCAGCACCGGGGAGCTGTTTTTT.

The chain carries TRBV27 and TRBJ1-1; D remains unclear. Germline CDR1 MNHEY, CDR2 SMNVEV (reference sequence). This CDR3 is built from 16 residues. V was shortened by 0 bases and J by 0 bases, with 11 bases between the two germline ends. CDR3 nucleotide sequence: TGTGCCAGCAGTTTATCAGTTCGTGGCTTGAACACTGAAGCTTTCTTT. Protein sequence: CASSLSVRGLNTEAFF.

The J gene is TRBJ1-4, the V gene TRBV6-9; D is uncertain. CDR1 and CDR2 (germline): MNHGY, SVAAGI. This CDR3 comprises 12 residues. Trimming took off 4 bases at V and 5 bases at J, with 5 bases between the two ends. The CDR3 spells CASSFINEKLFF. The CDR3 DNA sequence: TGTGCCAGCAGTTTCATCAATGAAAAACTGTTTTTT.

The chain combines TRBV5-1 with TRBJ2-7; 16 nucleotides agree with TRBD2. CDR1 and CDR2 (germline): SGHRS, YFSETQ. The J segment lost 0 bases and the V segment lost 3 bases, leaving 9 bases of the junction unmatched. The CDR3 extends over 19 amino acids. This CDR3 reads CASSSPQGLAGGPSYEQYF. CDR3 nucleotides: TGCGCCAGCAGCTCGCCGCAGGGACTAGCGGGAGGGCCCTCCTACGAGCAGTACTTC.

The gene calls are TRBV4-1 and TRBJ2-2; 7 nucleotides match TRBD1. Trimming removed 0 bases from V and 4 bases from J; junction bases left unmatched: 11. Germline lookup yields CDR1 MGHRA and CDR2 YSYEKL. The CDR3 is made up of 18 amino acids. DNA of the CDR3: TGCGCCAGCAGCCAAGATCCGTCGACAGGGTCGGTCACCGGGGAGCTGTTTTTT. It specifies CASSQDPSTGSVTGELFF.

The chain recombines TRBV6-4 with TRBJ2-5; D may be TRBD1 (6 bases). CDR1 is MRHNA, CDR2 SNTAGT, per germline. Trimming stripped 7 bases from V and 5 bases from J, with 11 bases between. This CDR3 is 12 amino acids long. CDR3 in DNA: TGTGCCAGCACAGGGGTTGGGGAGACCCAGTACTTC. The encoded protein is CASTGVGETQYF.

V gene TRBV5-1 combines with J gene TRBJ2-3; no reliable D call. CDR3 length: 14 residues. CDR1 and CDR2 from the germline V gene are SGHRS and YFSETQ. V lost 0 bases and J lost 2, with 7 bases in between. CDR3 bases: TGCGCCAGCAGCTTGGGCCGAGACACAGATACGCAGTATTTT. It codes for CASSLGRDTDTQYF.

The chain uses TRBV10-2 and TRBJ1-1; D might be TRBD1 (6 bases). The CDR3 loop spans 16 amino acids. Trimming left V 5 bases short and J 0 bases short, with 16 bases between. CDR1 WSHSY and CDR2 SAAADI come from the germline V gene. CDR3 loop: CASSTTFTGMNTEAFF. CDR3 in DNA: TGCGCCAGCAGTACAACCTTCACAGGGATGAACACTGAAGCTTTCTTT.

This sequence joins TRBV27 and TRBJ1-2, with 7 bases that match TRBD1. Trimming removed 5 bases from V and 3 bases from J; junction bases left unmatched: 9. CDR1 is MNHEY and CDR2 is SMNVEV in the germline V gene (reference sequence). The CDR3 loop spans 15 amino acids. This chain's CDR3 is CASSNDRVGYYGYTF. The CDR3 DNA reads TGTGCCAGCAGTAACGACAGGGTTGGATACTATGGCTACACCTTC.

The chain joins TRBV7-6 to TRBJ1-3; D may be TRBD1 (5 bases). The CDR3 has 15 amino acids. V was clipped by 5 bases and J by 3 bases, with 14 bases between them. Germline loops: CDR1 SGHVS, CDR2 FNYEAQ. The CDR3 DNA sequence: TGTGCCAGCAGCCAAAGACAGTCGGGTGGAAACACCATATATTTT. It encodes CASSQRQSGGNTIYF.

CDR3 residues: CAISEKGAGELFF. For the CDR3, the DNA is TGTGCCATCAGTGAAAAGGGGGCCGGGGAGCTGTTTTTT. This sequence joins TRBV10-3 and TRBJ2-2, with D perhaps TRBD1 (6 bases). V lost 3 bases and J lost 6, with 8 bases in between. Germline V gene data show CDR1 as ENHRY and CDR2 as SYGVKD. The CDR3 extends over 13 amino acids.

The chain employs TRBV28 and TRBJ2-7; a weak D match, TRBD2 (6 bases). CDR1 and CDR2 (germline): MDHEN, SYDVKM. This CDR3 region has 17 residues. Trimming left V 7 bases short and J 2 bases short, with 24 bases between. CDR3: CASTLTYGSPVAYEQYF. In DNA form, the CDR3 reads TGTGCCAGCACCCTAACCTACGGGAGCCCCGTTGCCTACGAGCAGTACTTC.

The rearrangement uses TRBV10-3 and TRBJ1-5, with 9 nucleotides matching TRBD1. The V and J ends lost 6 bases and 6 bases, in that order; junction bases with no gene match: 6. The germline gives CDR1 ENHRY, CDR2 SYGVKD. This CDR3 contains 14 residues. CDR3 region: CAISRDRETQPQHF. The DNA of the CDR3 is TGTGCCATCAGCCGGGACAGGGAAACTCAGCCCCAGCATTTT.

V and J are TRBV9 and TRBJ1-1, with unresolved D. This CDR3 spans 13 amino acids. Germline CDR1 is SGDLS and CDR2 is YYNGEE. The ends were cut back, 3 bases at V and 0 bases at J, with 6 bases in the middle. The CDR3 sequence: CASSDSMNTEAFF. The CDR3 region has the DNA TGTGCCAGCAGCGACAGTATGAACACTGAAGCTTTCTTT.

This clone was recorded a few times. This chain links TRBV11-2 with TRBJ2-7, with D possibly TRBD2 on 6 matching bases. This CDR3 comprises 15 residues. Trimming shortened V by 5 bases and J by 0 bases, and 14 bases separated the two germline ends. Germline values: CDR1 SGHAT, CDR2 FQNNGV. The CDR3 reads CASSQEGLISYEQYF. CDR3 nucleotide sequence: TGTGCCAGCAGCCAAGAAGGACTAATCTCCTACGAGCAGTACTTC.

This clone appeared a single time. The V gene is TRBV7-3, the J gene TRBJ2-1; D is possibly TRBD2 (6 bases). This CDR3 comprises 13 residues. V was shortened by 4 bases and J by 5 bases, with 9 bases between the two germline ends. Per germline, CDR1 SGHTA and CDR2 FQGTGA. The CDR3 sequence is CASSYGGNNEQFF. As DNA, the CDR3 is TGTGCCAGCAGCTACGGAGGGAACAATGAGCAGTTCTTC.

V gene TRBV6-6 combines with J gene TRBJ2-5; no definite D call. The CDR3 is 13 residues long. In germline, CDR1 is MNHNY, CDR2 SVGAGI (reference sequence). The V and J ends lost 5 bases and 2 bases respectively, with 9 bases between them. The CDR3 DNA reads as TGTGCCAGCAGTAGTAGCAGTCAAGAGACCCAGTACTTC. It is translated as CASSSSSQETQYF.

This chain connects TRBV2 to TRBJ2-1, with D possibly TRBD2 on 7 matching bases. V was shortened by 6 bases and J by 3 bases, with 21 bases between the two germline ends. CDR1 and CDR2 (germline): SNHLY, FYNNEI. The CDR3 length is 17 residues. CDR3: CASRGGPTRPHYNEQFF. The CDR3 bases are TGTGCCAGCAGGGGGGGGCCGACCAGACCCCACTACAATGAGCAGTTCTTC. The full variable domain, in which reference TRBV2 and TRBJ2-1 provide the parts outside the CDR3, is EPEVTQTPSHQVTQMGQEVILRCVPISNHLYFYWYRQILGQKVEFLVSFYNNEISEKSEIFDDQFSVERPDGSNFTLKIRSTKLEDSAMYFCASRGGPTRPHYNEQFFGPGTRLTVL.

The chain carries TRBV29-1 and TRBJ2-3, with D unresolved. The CDR3 sequence is 12 residues long. V was cut by 8 bases and J by 1 base, with 10 bases left in between. Germline V gene sequence: CDR1 SQVTM, CDR2 ANQGSEA. CDR3 bases: TGCAGCTCCTCACCGGGCACAGATACGCAGTATTTT. Amino acid sequence: CSSSPGTDTQYF.

V usage is TRBV11-2 and J usage is TRBJ2-1, with 7 bases matching TRBD2. Germline assignment: CDR1 SGHAT and CDR2 FQNNGV. V lost 1 base and J lost 7; bases outside the gene matches: 10. The CDR3 contains 16 residues. This CDR3 reads CASSLVGSGAVNEQFF. The DNA of the CDR3 is TGTGCCAGCAGCTTAGTTGGCAGCGGGGCAGTGAATGAGCAGTTCTTC. The whole variable domain, remainder taken from reference TRBV11-2 and TRBJ2-1, is EAGVAQSPRYKIIEKRQSVAFWCNPISGHATLYWYQQILGQGPKLLIQFQNNGVVDDSQLPKDRFSAERLKGVDSTLKIQPAKLEDSAVYLCASSLVGSGAVNEQFFGPGTRLTVL.

This clone appeared once. V is TRBV27 and J is TRBJ1-4; a weak D match, TRBD1 (5 bases). The CDR3 extends over 14 amino acids. CDR1 is MNHEY, CDR2 SMNVEV, per germline (reference sequence). Trimming stripped 0 bases from V and 12 bases from J, with 14 bases between. CDR3 coding DNA: TGTGCCAGCAGTTTATCCTTGCGGGGGGGGGAACTGTTTTTT. Translation gives CASSLSLRGGELFF.

This chain connects TRBV6-5 to TRBJ1-3; a possible D gene is TRBD1 (5 bases). There are 14 residues in the CDR3. CDR1 is MNHEY and CDR2 is SVGAGI in the germline V gene. V lost 4 bases to trimming and J lost 0 bases, with 7 bases between them. CDR3: CASSFRDSGNTIYF. The CDR3 coding sequence is TGTGCCAGCAGTTTCAGGGACTCTGGAAACACCATATATTTT.

The gene calls are TRBV20-1 and TRBJ2-1; D is undetermined. Germline V lookup: CDR1 DFQATT, CDR2 SNEGSKA (reference sequence). This CDR3 contains 14 residues. Trimming left V 3 bases short and J 0 bases short, with 9 bases between. The chain's CDR3 is CSASSYSSYNEQFF. The CDR3 nucleotides read TGCAGTGCTAGTTCCTATAGCTCCTACAATGAGCAGTTCTTC.

The J gene is TRBJ2-1, the V gene TRBV3-1 (or the pseudogene TRBV3-2); 10 bases match TRBD2. The length of the CDR3 is 15 residues. Trimming took 4 bases from V and 9 from J; bases not matched to a gene: 9. Germline CDR1 and CDR2: LGHDT and YNNKEL (reference sequence). The chain's CDR3 is CASSLVTSGTTEQFF. DNA of the CDR3: TGTGCCAGCAGCCTCGTAACTAGCGGGACTACTGAGCAGTTCTTC.

This sequence joins TRBV10-3 and TRBJ1-2, with D uncertain. The CDR3 spans 14 residues. The germline CDR1 and CDR2 sequences are ENHRY and SYGVKD. Trimming shortened V by 2 bases and J by 2 bases, and 9 bases separated the two germline ends. CDR3 nucleotide sequence: TGTGCCATCAGTGAGACATTGCGGAACTATGGCTACACCTTC. As protein: CAISETLRNYGYTF.